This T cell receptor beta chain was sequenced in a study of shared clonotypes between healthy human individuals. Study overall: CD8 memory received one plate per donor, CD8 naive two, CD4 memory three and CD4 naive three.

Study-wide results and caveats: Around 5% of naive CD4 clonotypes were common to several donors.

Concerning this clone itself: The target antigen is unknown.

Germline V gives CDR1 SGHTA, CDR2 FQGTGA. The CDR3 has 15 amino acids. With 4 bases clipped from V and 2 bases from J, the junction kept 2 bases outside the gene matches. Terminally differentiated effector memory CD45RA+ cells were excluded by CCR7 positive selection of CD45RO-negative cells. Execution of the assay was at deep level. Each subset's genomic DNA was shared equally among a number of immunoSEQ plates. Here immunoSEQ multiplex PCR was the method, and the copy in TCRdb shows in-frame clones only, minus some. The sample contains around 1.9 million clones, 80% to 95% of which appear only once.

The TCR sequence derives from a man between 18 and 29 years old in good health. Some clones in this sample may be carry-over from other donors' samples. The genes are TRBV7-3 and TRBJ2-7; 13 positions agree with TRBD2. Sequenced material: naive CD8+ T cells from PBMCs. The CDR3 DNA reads TGTGCCAGCAGCTCTGGGACTAGCGGGGCCTACGAGCAGTACTTC. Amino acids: CASSSGTSGAYEQYF.